The sequence of this TCR beta chain was determined in a study of radiotherapy plus CTLA-4 blockade in lung cancer. Study summary: Among all patients, roughly 19% showed objective responses, while roughly 31% had disease control. Study-level findings and limits: Expansion in blood of tumor-derived TCR clones was seen after radiotherapy plus ipilimumab.

Notes on this clone: Its specificity is unknown.

The assay was immunoSEQ multiplex PCR, and TCRdb's table has in-frame clones only and misses some. The sample includes 45,000 to 55,000 clones, 65% to 85% of them seen just once. There are 14 residues in the CDR3. With V trimmed by 2 bases and J by 3 bases, 3 bases remained unmatched. Germline CDR1 and CDR2: SGHTA and FQGTGA. The TCR comes from a human donor with non-small cell lung cancer who had stable disease on radiotherapy plus ipilimumab. The rearrangement links TRBV7-3 to TRBJ1-2; 7 bases align to TRBD1. Sequenced here: peripheral blood, sampled from a patient treated with radiotherapy plus ipilimumab. CDR3 amino acids: CASSLGQGDYGYTF. DNA for the CDR3: TGTGCCAGCAGCTTAGGTCAGGGGGACTATGGCTACACCTTC.